This T cell receptor beta chain is drawn from a study of technical replicates of blood from a few donors. The CDR3 sequence is 14 residues long. V shed 6 bases and J shed 7 bases, with 16 bases lying between them. Germline-derived CDR1 and CDR2 are MGHRA and YSYEKL. The data were produced by immunoSEQ multiplex PCR, yet TCRdb's version contains in-frame clones alone and is incomplete. The profile shows approximately 76,000 clones, roughly 90% of them singletons. Sequenced input: T cells isolated from PBMCs. This rearrangement joins TRBV4-1 to TRBJ1-3; D possibly corresponds to TRBD1 (6 bases). The source is a human donor in good health. CDR3 nucleotides: TGCGCCAGCAGACCGGACAGCCCGGGCAACACCATATATTTT. Protein: CASRPDSPGNTIYF.